The clone carrying this TCR beta chain was detected once. Its antigen is unknown. Produced via immunoSEQ multiplex PCR; TCRdb's table is partial and in-frame only. Altogether 7,000 to 8,500 clones are present, approximately 80% being singletons, with the ten largest covering 35% to 45%. Germline CDR1 is SGHTA and CDR2 is FQGNSA. CDR3 length: 15 residues. J lost 6 bases, V lost 5 bases, and 12 bases had no gene match. These data originate in a study of PD-1 blockade in classical Hodgkin lymphoma. Study results and limitations: CD4+ TCR diversity, unlike CD8+, rose significantly by C4D1. Newly diagnosed patients had diversity similar to the baseline diversity of complete responders. Exclusion was the outcome for patients who began nivolumab under 1 year after ASCT.

Specified time point: cycle 4 day 1 (C4D1), after six to seven weeks of nivolumab. Each patient relapsed following autologous stem cell transplantation, and prior brentuximab vedotin exposure differed. The sequencing used peripheral blood mononuclear cells (PBMCs), collected before the fourth cycle of nivolumab. The sequence was collected from a human donor with classical Hodgkin lymphoma. The V call is TRBV7-2, the J call TRBJ2-7; 8 bases are shared with TRBD1. The CDR3 region is CASSQRQGAVLEQYF. DNA for the CDR3: TGTGCCAGCAGCCAACGGCAGGGGGCAGTACTCGAGCAGTACTTC.